This T cell receptor (beta chain) was documented in a study of OX40 agonist ivuxolimab in advanced cancers. Notes on the study in general: A proportion of nonresponders additionally exhibited low normalized T-cell clonal expansion.

TCRdb keeps only in-frame clones here, not all; method: immunoSEQ multiplex PCR. The sample contains over 55,000 clones, about 92% of which appear only once. Trimming at V came to 3 bases and at J to 5 bases, leaving 8 bases not matched to a gene. This CDR3 spans 16 amino acids. The germline gives CDR1 SGHAT, CDR2 FQNNGV. Of note for this clone: Its cognate antigen is unknown.

The receptor comes from an adult with an advanced solid tumor such as melanoma, head and neck, liver or kidney cancer. The specimen comprised CD4+ or CD8+ T cells sorted from blood, sampled in a trial of the OX40 agonist ivuxolimab. V gene TRBV11-2 combines with J gene TRBJ1-4, with TRBD1 identical over 8 bases. The chain's CDR3 is CASSLAGQGRNEKLFF. CDR3 nucleotide sequence: TGTGCCAGCAGCTTGGCCGGACAGGGTAGAAATGAAAAACTGTTTTTT.